The clone carrying this T cell receptor (beta chain) was seen a few times. A second roughly 6 to 12 cycle PCR used barcoded and J-beta primers. In TCRdb, the 5' RACE reads were re-called with MiXCR into one record per CDR3 protein. The repertoire holds 1.4 million or so distinct CDR3 sequences, 40% to 45% seen once, with under 5% in the top ten. The data originate from a study of blood T cells in healthy people across ages. The sequence derives from a woman aged 18-29 years in good health. The sequenced sample was blood.

In DNA form, the CDR3 reads TGTGCCAGCAGTACCAGCGACGGGTACAATGAGCAGTTCTTC. This codes for CASSTSDGYNEQFF. The rearrangement links TRBV6-6 to TRBJ2-1; D ambiguous. V was pared by 5 bases and J by 4 bases, with 12 bases between. Germline-derived CDR1 and CDR2 are MNHNY and SVGAGI (reference sequence). The CDR3 contains 14 residues.